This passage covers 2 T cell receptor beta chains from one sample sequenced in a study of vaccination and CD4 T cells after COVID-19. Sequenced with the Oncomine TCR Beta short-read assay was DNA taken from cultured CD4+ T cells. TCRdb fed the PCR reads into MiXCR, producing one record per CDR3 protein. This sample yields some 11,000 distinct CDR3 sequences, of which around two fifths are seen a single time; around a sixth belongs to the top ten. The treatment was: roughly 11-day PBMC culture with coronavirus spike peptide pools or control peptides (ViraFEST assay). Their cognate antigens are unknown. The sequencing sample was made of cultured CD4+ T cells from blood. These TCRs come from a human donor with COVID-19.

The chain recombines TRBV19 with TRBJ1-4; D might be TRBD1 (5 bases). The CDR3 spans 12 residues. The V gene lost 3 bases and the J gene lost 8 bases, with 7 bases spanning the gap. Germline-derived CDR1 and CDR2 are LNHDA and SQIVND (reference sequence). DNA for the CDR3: TGTGCCAGTAGTATGGGGGGAGAAAAACTGTTTTTT. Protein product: CASSMGGEKLFF.

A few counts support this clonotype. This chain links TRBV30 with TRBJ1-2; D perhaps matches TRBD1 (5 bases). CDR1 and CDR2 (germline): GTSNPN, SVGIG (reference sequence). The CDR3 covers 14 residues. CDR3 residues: CALVVGHPRYGYTF. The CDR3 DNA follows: TGTGCACTAGTTGTAGGACATCCGCGCTATGGCTACACCTTC.